This T cell receptor beta chain was sequenced in a study of regulatory T cells in long-lasting Graves disease. This clonotype was observed many times. Building of the TCR beta libraries involved iRepertoire HTBI primers and Arm-PCR of CDR3 regions. TCRdb used MiXCR to reprocess the multiplex PCR reads, holding one entry per CDR3 protein. The sample has 400,000 to 500,000 distinct CDR3 sequences; over 15% are singletons. Time point noted: newly diagnosed GD, antithyroid drugs for less than 3 months. The TCR library was prepared using RNA isolated from PBMCs. Trimming shortened V by 3 bases and J by 5 bases, and 17 bases separated the two germline ends. CDR3 length: 15 amino acids. CDR1 is SQVTM, CDR2 ANQGSEA, per germline. Another study also made use of these data, one on T cells in Graves' hyperthyroidism and ophthalmopathy.

The TCR sequence derives from a woman younger than 35 with Graves disease. Sample: peripheral blood mononuclear cells (PBMCs), taken at new diagnosis, from a patient treated with antithyroid drugs. The V and J genes are TRBV29-1 and TRBJ2-1; perhaps TRBD2 as D (7 bases). The CDR3 nucleotides are TGCAGCGTTGATAAGGGGGAGGGGAAGCACAATGAGCAGTTCTTC. It translates to CSVDKGEGKHNEQFF.